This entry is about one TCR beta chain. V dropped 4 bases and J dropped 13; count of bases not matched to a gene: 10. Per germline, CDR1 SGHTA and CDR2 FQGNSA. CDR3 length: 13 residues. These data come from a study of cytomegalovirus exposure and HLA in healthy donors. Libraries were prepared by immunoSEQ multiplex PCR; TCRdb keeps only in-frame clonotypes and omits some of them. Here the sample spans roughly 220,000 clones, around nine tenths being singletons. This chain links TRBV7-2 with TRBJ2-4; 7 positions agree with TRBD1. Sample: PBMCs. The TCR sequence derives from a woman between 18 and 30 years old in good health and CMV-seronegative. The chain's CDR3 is CASSSRGQQVQYF. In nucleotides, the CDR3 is TGTGCCAGCAGCTCTAGGGGACAGCAGGTCCAGTACTTC. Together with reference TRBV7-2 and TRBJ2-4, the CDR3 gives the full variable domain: GAGVSQSPSNKVTEKGKDVELRCDPISGHTALYWYRQSLGQGLEFLIYFQGNSAPDKSGLPSDRFSAERTGGSVSTLTIQRTQQEDSAVYLCASSSRGQQVQYFGAGTRLSVL.